Presented here are 12 T cell receptor beta chains from one specimen sequenced in a study of CD8 T cells in Susac syndrome. Random hexamers were used to reverse transcribe an amount of about 0.45 to 1 ug RNA. TCRdb redid the calling of the immunoSEQ multiplex PCR reads with MiXCR, one entry per CDR3 protein. There are approximately 150,000 distinct CDR3 sequences in the sample; approximately 94% occur only once, and 0.065% to 0.1% lies in the top ten. Sequencing was performed on CD4+ T cells from PBMCs. The receptors were gathered from a human donor in good health.

CDR3 in amino acids: CAISEAAGVVDTQYF. The CDR3 DNA follows: TGTGCCATCAGTGAGGCAGCGGGAGTAGTAGATACGCAGTATTTT. The V and J genes are TRBV10-3 and TRBJ2-3, with TRBD2 identical over 8 bases. CDR1 ENHRY and CDR2 SYGVKD come from the germline V gene. The CDR3 is made up of 15 amino acids. J gave up 5 bases and V 2 bases, and 6 bases lay outside the gene matches.

This chain uses TRBV6-6 with TRBJ2-7, with 8 bases that match TRBD1. The CDR3 spans 13 residues. With V trimmed by 6 bases and J by 2 bases, 3 bases remained unmatched. CDR1 is MNHNY and CDR2 is SVGAGI in the germline V gene (reference sequence). The CDR3 DNA sequence: TGTGCCAGCAGGGCAGGGGGCACCTACGAGCAGTACTTC. Its protein product is CASRAGGTYEQYF.

The chain links TRBV7-6 to TRBJ2-1, with D maybe TRBD1 (5 bases). Germline assignment: CDR1 SGHVS and CDR2 FNYEAQ. This CDR3 is 14 amino acids long. V lost 5 bases to trimming and J lost 5 bases, with 13 bases between them. Here the CDR3 DNA reads TGTGCCAGCAGCCTATCACAGGATCACAATGAGCAGTTCTTC. This encodes CASSLSQDHNEQFF.

This sequence joins TRBV20-1 and TRBJ2-5; D might be TRBD1 or TRBD2, each matching 5 bases. V shed 0 bases and J shed 2 bases, with 13 bases lying between them. This CDR3 spans 15 amino acids. CDR1 is DFQATT and CDR2 is SNEGSKA in the germline V gene (reference sequence). Here the CDR3 DNA reads TGCAGTGCTAGAGATGATTTGGGGGAGCAAGAGACCCAGTACTTC. Translation: CSARDDLGEQETQYF.

V and J are TRBV20-1 and TRBJ2-7; 9 bases match TRBD1. Germline CDR1 and CDR2: DFQATT and SNEGSKA (reference sequence). The V and J ends lost 6 bases and 5 bases, in that order; junction bases with no gene match: 5. The CDR3 contains 12 residues. CDR3 DNA sequence: TGCAGTGCAGAACAGGGGGCTGACGAGCAGTACTTC. This codes for CSAEQGADEQYF.

V usage is TRBV28 and J usage is TRBJ2-5; the D gene is possibly TRBD1 (5 bases). This CDR3 spans 17 amino acids. Germline assignment: CDR1 MDHEN and CDR2 SYDVKM. The V and J ends lost 3 bases and 1 base respectively, with 18 bases between them. CDR3 DNA: TGTGCCAGCAGTTTTGGATACGGACAAGGCCTCCAAGAGACCCAGTACTTC. This codes for CASSFGYGQGLQETQYF. Looking up the rest from reference TRBV28 and TRBJ2-5 gives the full variable domain: DVKVTQSSRYLVKRTGEKVFLECVQDMDHENMFWYRQDPGLGLRLIYFSYDVKMKEKGDIPEGYSVSREKKERFSLILESASTNQTSMYLCASSFGYGQGLQETQYFGPGTRLLVL.

The J gene is TRBJ2-1, the V gene TRBV3-1; weak D call: TRBD2 (5 bases). This CDR3 comprises 16 residues. Germline CDR1 and CDR2: LGHDT and YNNKEL (reference sequence). Trimming cost V 6 bases and J 7 bases, with 22 bases left between them. The CDR3 is CASRGVARGPGNEQFF. CDR3 bases: TGTGCCAGCAGGGGCGTGGCGAGAGGGCCTGGGAATGAGCAGTTCTTC.

This chain links TRBV9 with TRBJ2-5; either TRBD1 or TRBD2 may supply D (5 bases each). The length of the CDR3 is 12 residues. V gave up 5 bases and J gave up 11 bases, with 16 bases separating them. Germline lookup yields CDR1 SGDLS and CDR2 YYNGEE. CDR3 region: CASSPEGYGQYF. CDR3 bases: TGTGCCAGCAGTCCCGAGGGGTATGGGCAGTACTTC. Full variable domain (outside the CDR3, taken from reference TRBV9 and TRBJ2-5): DSGVTQTPKHLITATGQRVTLRCSPRSGDLSVYWYQQSLDQGLQFLIQYYNGEERAKGNILERFSAQQFPDLHSELNLSSLELGDSALYFCASSPEGYGQYFGPGTRLLVL.

This chain joins TRBV6-2 or TRBV6-3 and TRBJ1-3, with 7 nucleotides matching TRBD1. V was pared by 7 bases and J by 4 bases, with 4 bases of the junction left unmatched. CDR3 length: 13 amino acids. The germline CDR1 and CDR2 sequences are MNHEY and SVGEGT. For the CDR3, the DNA is TGTGCCAGCAACCGGGACAGCGGAAACACCATATATTTT. Protein sequence: CASNRDSGNTIYF.

The chain joins TRBV5-1 to TRBJ1-1, with D possibly TRBD1 on 5 matching bases. The CDR3 extends over 13 amino acids. Between the trimmed V and J ends, which lost 0 bases and 8 bases, there was a span of 11 bases. CDR1 is SGHRS and CDR2 is YFSETQ in the germline V gene. The CDR3 here is CASSLEVAGEAFF. The CDR3 nucleotides read TGCGCCAGCAGCTTGGAGGTCGCAGGGGAAGCTTTCTTT.

The J gene is TRBJ2-7, the V gene TRBV20-1; D ambiguous. The CDR3 length is 12 residues. Germline CDR1 and CDR2: DFQATT and SNEGSKA (reference sequence). The V end was cut by 0 bases, the J end by 6 bases, with 9 bases between. CDR3 DNA: TGCAGTGCTAGAGACCCCCTGGGCGAGCAGTACTTC. Translated: CSARDPLGEQYF.

This chain uses TRBV7-9 with TRBJ1-1; D is perhaps TRBD1 (6 bases). The V gene lost 7 bases and the J gene lost 2 bases, with 14 bases spanning the gap. The CDR3 loop spans 14 amino acids. Germline V gene data show CDR1 as SEHNR and CDR2 as FQNEAQ (reference sequence). CDR3 residues: CASTKTGINTEAFF. The CDR3 DNA follows: TGTGCCAGCACCAAAACAGGGATCAACACTGAAGCTTTCTTT.